This entry lists 3 T cell receptor beta chains sequenced from one sample in a study of shared clonotypes between healthy human individuals. The assay was immunoSEQ multiplex PCR, and TCRdb's table has in-frame clones only and misses some. The data hold about 960,000 clones, with 76% observed a single time. The sequenced sample was memory CD4+ T cells sorted from blood. Subset described: CD45RA-negative fraction. Receptors originate from a man aged 18 to 30 in good health.

The CDR3 loop reads CASSESQGVAEKLFF. The CDR3 region has the DNA TGTGCCAGCAGTGAAAGTCAGGGCGTCGCTGAAAAACTGTTTTTT. The genes are TRBV25-1 and TRBJ1-4, with a possible D match to TRBD1 (5 bases). CDR1 is MGHDK and CDR2 is SYGVNS in the germline V gene. Trimming pared 2 bases from V and 7 bases from J, leaving 14 bases between. This CDR3 region has 15 residues.

The chain has TRBV9 and TRBJ2-1; possibly TRBD2 for D (5 bases). V was shortened by 0 bases and J by 3 bases, with 13 bases between the two germline ends. Per germline, CDR1 SGDLS and CDR2 YYNGEE. The CDR3 has 16 residues. The CDR3: CASSVVTRAGYNEQFF. DNA for the CDR3: TGTGCCAGCAGCGTAGTGACGCGGGCCGGCTACAATGAGCAGTTCTTC.

This sequence joins TRBV27 and TRBJ2-3, with TRBD2 matching 7 bases. Germline CDR1 reads MNHEY; CDR2 reads SMNVEV (reference sequence). This CDR3 is 18 amino acids long. The V segment lost 7 bases and the J segment 4 bases; nucleotides outside the gene matches: 20. The CDR3 DNA sequence: TGTGCCAGCACCAAAAAGGCGTCGGGACTATCCAGGGCAGATACGCAGTATTTT. Translated, it gives CASTKKASGLSRADTQYF.